The sequence of this T cell receptor beta chain was determined in a study of PD-1 blockade in mismatch repair-deficient tumors. TCRs were sequenced from a few patients responding to pembrolizumab. Using immunoSEQ multiplex PCR, the repertoire was profiled, and TCRdb retains in-frame clones only, with some absent. The sample gives 40,000 or so clones, roughly 88% of which show up once; around 0.99% is in the top ten. Germline CDR1 reads GTSNPN; CDR2 reads SVGIG (reference sequence). CDR3 length: 15 amino acids. V was shortened by 4 bases and J by 8 bases, with 20 bases between the two germline ends. The J gene is TRBJ1-4, the V gene TRBV30; TRBD1 is a possible D gene (5 bases). The TCR sequence derives from an adult with mismatch repair-deficient cancer. The source was PBMCs, collected about 38 weeks after starting pembrolizumab. CDR3 nucleotide sequence: TGTGCCTGGATGAAGGGTACAGGCTGGGGCGAAAAACTGTTTTTT. Its translation: CAWMKGTGWGEKLFF.